This entry lists 11 T cell receptor beta chains sequenced from one sample in a study of cytomegalovirus exposure and HLA in healthy donors. PCR used 60 Vbeta primers and 13 Jbeta primers. Libraries were prepared by immunoSEQ multiplex PCR; TCRdb keeps only in-frame clonotypes and omits some of them. Of about 180,000 clones in the sample, nearly 80% were seen once. The material sequenced was PBMCs. The receptor set was obtained from a middle-aged man in good health and CMV-seropositive.

V usage is TRBV5-1 and J usage is TRBJ2-3, with 7 bases matching TRBD2. V trimming: 4 bases; J trimming: 4 bases; junction bases outside the gene matches: 12. CDR3 length: 16 amino acids. The germline CDR1 and CDR2 sequences are SGHRS and YFSETQ. The CDR3 DNA follows: TGCGCCAGCAGCCTATCCCCGGGACTACTATCAGATACGCAGTATTTT. This codes for CASSLSPGLLSDTQYF.

This clone was counted a few times. The sample has other DNA sequences that encode this CDR3 too. V is TRBV28 and J is TRBJ2-1; TRBD1 might be the D (6 bases). Germline loops: CDR1 MDHEN, CDR2 SYDVKM. Deletions cut 6 bases from V and 7 bases from J, with 10 bases between. The CDR3 contains 12 residues. CDR3 loop: CASSSTGNEQFF. For the CDR3, the DNA is TGTGCCAGCAGCTCGACAGGTAATGAGCAGTTCTTC.

This chain connects TRBV28 to TRBJ2-7, with D possibly TRBD2 on 5 matching bases. The CDR3 covers 16 residues. Looked up from germline, CDR1 is MDHEN and CDR2 is SYDVKM. Trimming pared 2 bases from V and 0 bases from J, leaving 14 bases between. The DNA for the CDR3 is TGTGCCAGCAGTTTAGCCCTGAGCGGTAGCTCCTACGAGCAGTACTTC. It translates to CASSLALSGSSYEQYF.

This clone was observed a few times. This chain uses TRBV6-6 with TRBJ1-2; weak D call: TRBD1 (5 bases). The V gene lost 4 bases and the J gene lost 1 base, with 7 bases spanning the gap. CDR3 length equals 13 residues. Germline CDR1 reads MNHNY; CDR2 reads SVGAGI (reference sequence). The CDR3 is CASSSDSNYGYTF. For the CDR3, the DNA is TGTGCCAGCAGTTCCGACAGTAACTATGGCTACACCTTC.

Points on this clone: The limits of the CDR3 on the DNA are not certain, so only TCRdb's listed CDR3 is given. The chain carries TRBV5-1 and TRBJ2-1; the DNA was not used to check the table's D call, TRBD2. The CDR3 length equals 13 residues, ends included. Germline assignment: CDR1 SGHRS and CDR2 YFSETQ. CDR3: CASSVAGGAPFFF.

The genes are TRBV27 and TRBJ1-1; 7 nucleotides align to TRBD1. J was trimmed by 2 bases and V by 6 bases; bases with no gene match: 6. Germline CDR1 MNHEY, CDR2 SMNVEV (reference sequence). The CDR3 is made up of 14 amino acids. DNA of the CDR3: TGTGCCAGCAGCGTGACAGGGATCAACACTGAAGCTTTCTTT. Protein: CASSVTGINTEAFF.

Here the CDR3 DNA reads TGTGCCAGCTCACCGGACAGGACCGGTGGCTACACCTTC. Translating gives CASSPDRTGGYTF. This sequence joins TRBV18 and TRBJ1-2; TRBD1 agrees at 7 bases. J was trimmed by 7 bases and V by 3 bases; bases with no gene match: 5. This CDR3 contains 13 residues. Germline assignment: CDR1 KGHSH and CDR2 LQKENI.

This sequence joins TRBV29-1 and TRBJ2-7, with D tentatively TRBD2 (6 bases). The V gene's germline CDR1 is SQVTM and CDR2 ANQGSEA. This CDR3 has 16 residues. With 6 bases removed from V and 0 bases from J, the gap between germline ends came to 21 bases. The chain's CDR3 is CSVGGGTYFSSYEQYF. The CDR3 region has the DNA TGCAGCGTGGGTGGGGGGACTTACTTTAGCTCCTACGAGCAGTACTTC.

The CDR3 region is CASSPPTGAKNEKLFF. Here the CDR3 DNA reads TGTGCCAGCAGTCCCCCGACAGGGGCGAAAAATGAAAAACTGTTTTTT. V is TRBV28 and J is TRBJ1-4; 8 positions agree with TRBD1. The CDR3 is made up of 16 amino acids. CDR1 is MDHEN, CDR2 SYDVKM, per germline. The J segment lost 5 bases and the V segment lost 5 bases, leaving 10 bases of the junction unmatched.

The chain is built from TRBV28 and TRBJ1-2, with D unresolved. CDR1 and CDR2 from the germline V gene are MDHEN and SYDVKM. V was pared by 10 bases and J by 8 bases, with 14 bases between. The CDR3 has 11 amino acids. For the CDR3, the DNA is TGTGCCACCGGTCCTATAAGCGGCTACACCTTC. This sequence encodes CATGPISGYTF.

As regards this clone: An end of the junction differs from the germline gene, which may be a read error. J is TRBJ2-7 and V is TRBV2, with 10 bases identical to TRBD2. In germline, CDR1 is SNHLY, CDR2 FYNNEI. The length of the CDR3 is 14 residues. The DNA of the CDR3 is TGTGCCAGCAGTGTCTTTGTGGGCCTAGCGGGAGTTGAGTTC. Translated, it gives CASSVFVGLAGVEF.